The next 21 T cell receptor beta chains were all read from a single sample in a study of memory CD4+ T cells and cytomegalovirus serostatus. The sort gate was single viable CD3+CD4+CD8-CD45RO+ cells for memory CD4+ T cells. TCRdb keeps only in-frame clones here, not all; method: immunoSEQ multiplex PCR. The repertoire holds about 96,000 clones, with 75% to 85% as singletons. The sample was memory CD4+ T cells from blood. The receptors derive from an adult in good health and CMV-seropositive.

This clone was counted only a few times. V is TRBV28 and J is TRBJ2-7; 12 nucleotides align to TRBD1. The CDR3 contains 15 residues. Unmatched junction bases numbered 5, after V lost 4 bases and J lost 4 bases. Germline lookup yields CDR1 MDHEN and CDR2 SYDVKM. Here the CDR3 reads CASSSGTGGTYEQYF. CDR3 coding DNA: TGTGCCAGCAGTTCCGGGACAGGGGGCACGTACGAGCAGTACTTC.

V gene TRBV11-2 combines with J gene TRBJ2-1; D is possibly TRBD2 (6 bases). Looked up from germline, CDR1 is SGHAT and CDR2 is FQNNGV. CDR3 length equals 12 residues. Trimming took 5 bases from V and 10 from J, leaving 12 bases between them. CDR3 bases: TGTGCCAGCAGCCCCACACGGGGGGAGCAGTTCTTC. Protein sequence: CASSPTRGEQFF.

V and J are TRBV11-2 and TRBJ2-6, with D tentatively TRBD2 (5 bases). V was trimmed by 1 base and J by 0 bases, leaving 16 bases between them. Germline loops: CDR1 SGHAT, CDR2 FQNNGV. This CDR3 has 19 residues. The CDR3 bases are TGTGCCAGCAGCTTAGTAATCAGCGGATTACCCTCTGGGGCCAACGTCCTGACTTTC. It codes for CASSLVISGLPSGANVLTF.

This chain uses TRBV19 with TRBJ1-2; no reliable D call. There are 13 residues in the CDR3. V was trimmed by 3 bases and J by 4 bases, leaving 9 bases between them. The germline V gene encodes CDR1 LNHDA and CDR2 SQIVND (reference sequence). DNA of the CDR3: TGTGCCAGTAGTATTAACCGGGGCTATGGCTACACCTTC. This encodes CASSINRGYGYTF.

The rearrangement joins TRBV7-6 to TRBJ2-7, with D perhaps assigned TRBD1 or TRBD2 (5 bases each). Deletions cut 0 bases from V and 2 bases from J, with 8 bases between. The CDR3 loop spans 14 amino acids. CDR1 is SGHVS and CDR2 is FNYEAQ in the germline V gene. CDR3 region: CASSLAGRTYEQYF. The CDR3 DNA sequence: TGTGCCAGCAGCTTAGCGGGACGGACCTACGAGCAGTACTTC. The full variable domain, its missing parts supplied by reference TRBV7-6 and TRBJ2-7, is GAGVSQSPRYKVTKRGQDVALRCDPISGHVSLYWYRQALGQGPEFLTYFNYEAQQDKSGLPNDRFSAERPEGSISTLTIQRTEQRDSAMYRCASSLAGRTYEQYFGPGTRLTVT.

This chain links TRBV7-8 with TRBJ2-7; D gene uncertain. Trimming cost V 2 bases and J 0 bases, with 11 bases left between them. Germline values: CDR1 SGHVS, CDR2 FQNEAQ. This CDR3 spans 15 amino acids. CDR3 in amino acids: CASSLQFLSSYEQYF. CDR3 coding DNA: TGTGCCAGCAGCTTACAGTTCCTTAGCTCCTACGAGCAGTACTTC.

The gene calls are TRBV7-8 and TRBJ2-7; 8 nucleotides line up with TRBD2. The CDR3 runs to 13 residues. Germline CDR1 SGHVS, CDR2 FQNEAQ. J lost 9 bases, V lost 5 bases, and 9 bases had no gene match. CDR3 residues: CASSEGPREGQYF. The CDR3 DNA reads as TGTGCCAGCAGCGAAGGGCCCCGGGAGGGGCAGTACTTC.

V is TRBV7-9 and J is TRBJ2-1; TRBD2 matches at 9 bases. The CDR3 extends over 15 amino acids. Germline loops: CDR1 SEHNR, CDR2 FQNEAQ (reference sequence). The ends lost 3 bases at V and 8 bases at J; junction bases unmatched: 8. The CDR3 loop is CASSLGLAGSDEQFF. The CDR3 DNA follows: TGTGCCAGCAGCTTGGGGCTAGCGGGATCTGATGAGCAGTTCTTC.

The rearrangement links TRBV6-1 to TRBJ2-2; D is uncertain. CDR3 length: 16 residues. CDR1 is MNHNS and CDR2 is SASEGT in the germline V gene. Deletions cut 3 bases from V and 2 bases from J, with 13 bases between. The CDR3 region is CASSDPSAANTGELFF. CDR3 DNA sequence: TGTGCCAGCAGTGACCCCTCCGCGGCTAACACCGGGGAGCTGTTTTTT.

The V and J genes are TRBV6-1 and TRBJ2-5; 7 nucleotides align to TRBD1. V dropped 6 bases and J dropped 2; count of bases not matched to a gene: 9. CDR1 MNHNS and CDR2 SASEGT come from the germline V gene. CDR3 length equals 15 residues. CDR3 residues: CASRRDRVGQETQYF. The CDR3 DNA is TGTGCCAGCAGGCGCGACAGGGTGGGACAAGAGACCCAGTACTTC.

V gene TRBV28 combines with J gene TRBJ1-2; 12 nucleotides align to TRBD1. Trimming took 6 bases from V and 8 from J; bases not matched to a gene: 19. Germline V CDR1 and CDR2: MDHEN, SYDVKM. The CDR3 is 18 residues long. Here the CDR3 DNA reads TGTGCCAGCAGCCCCAGTGGGACAGGGGGCGCGATTTTGAGGGGCTACACCTTC. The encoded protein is CASSPSGTGGAILRGYTF.

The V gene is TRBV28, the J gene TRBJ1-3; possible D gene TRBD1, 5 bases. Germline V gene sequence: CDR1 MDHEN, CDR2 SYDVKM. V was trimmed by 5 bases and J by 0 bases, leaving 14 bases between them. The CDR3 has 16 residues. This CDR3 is CASSTAGGSSGNTIYF. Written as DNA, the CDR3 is TGTGCCAGCAGTACCGCCGGGGGGAGCTCTGGAAACACCATATATTTT.

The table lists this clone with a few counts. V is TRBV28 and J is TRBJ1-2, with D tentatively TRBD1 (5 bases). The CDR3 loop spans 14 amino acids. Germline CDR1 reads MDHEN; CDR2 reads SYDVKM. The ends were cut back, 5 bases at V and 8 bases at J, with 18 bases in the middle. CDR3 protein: CASSPPAGWGGYTF. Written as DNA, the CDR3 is TGTGCCAGCAGTCCCCCAGCAGGGTGGGGCGGCTACACCTTC.

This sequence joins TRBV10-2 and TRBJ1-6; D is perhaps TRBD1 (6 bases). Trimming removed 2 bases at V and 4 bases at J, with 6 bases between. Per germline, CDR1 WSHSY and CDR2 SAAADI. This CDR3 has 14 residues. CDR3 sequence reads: CASSETGYNSPLHF. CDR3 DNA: TGCGCCAGCAGTGAGACAGGGTATAATTCACCCCTCCACTTT.

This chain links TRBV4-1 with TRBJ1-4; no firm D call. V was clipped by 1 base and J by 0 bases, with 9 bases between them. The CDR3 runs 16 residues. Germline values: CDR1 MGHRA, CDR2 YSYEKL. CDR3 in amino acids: CASSQVSGTTNEKLFF. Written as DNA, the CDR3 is TGCGCCAGCAGCCAAGTATCGGGTACAACTAATGAAAAACTGTTTTTT.

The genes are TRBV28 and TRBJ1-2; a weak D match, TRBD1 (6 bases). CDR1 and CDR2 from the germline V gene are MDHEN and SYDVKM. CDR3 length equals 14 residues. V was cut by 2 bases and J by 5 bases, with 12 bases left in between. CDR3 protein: CASSLNRVIYGYTF. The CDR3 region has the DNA TGTGCCAGCAGTTTAAACAGGGTAATTTATGGCTACACCTTC.

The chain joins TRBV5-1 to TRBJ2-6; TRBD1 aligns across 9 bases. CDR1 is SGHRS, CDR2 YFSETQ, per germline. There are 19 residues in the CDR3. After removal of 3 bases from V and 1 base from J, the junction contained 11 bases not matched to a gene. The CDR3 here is CASSWDRTGVRSGANVLTF. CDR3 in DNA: TGCGCCAGCAGCTGGGATCGGACAGGGGTGAGGTCTGGGGCCAACGTCCTGACTTTC.

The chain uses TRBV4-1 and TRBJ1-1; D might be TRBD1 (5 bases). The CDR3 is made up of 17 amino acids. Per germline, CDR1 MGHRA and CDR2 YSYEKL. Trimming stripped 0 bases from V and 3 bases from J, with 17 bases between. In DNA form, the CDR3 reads TGCGCCAGCAGCCAAGATGTAGGGACCAGTGCTTACACTGAAGCTTTCTTT. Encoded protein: CASSQDVGTSAYTEAFF.

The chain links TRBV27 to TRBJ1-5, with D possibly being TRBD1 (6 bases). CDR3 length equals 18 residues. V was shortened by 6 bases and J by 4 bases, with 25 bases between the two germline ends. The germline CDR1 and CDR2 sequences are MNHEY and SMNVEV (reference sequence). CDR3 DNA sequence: TGTGCCAGCAGCCCTCGAACTTACGAGGGGGGAACTAATCAGCCCCAGCATTTT. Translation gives CASSPRTYEGGTNQPQHF.

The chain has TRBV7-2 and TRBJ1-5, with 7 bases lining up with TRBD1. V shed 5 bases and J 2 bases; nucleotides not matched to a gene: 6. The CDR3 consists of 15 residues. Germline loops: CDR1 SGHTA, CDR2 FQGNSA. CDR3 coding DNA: TGTGCCAGCAGCAGACAGGGCTTGGGCAATCAGCCCCAGCATTTT. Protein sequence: CASSRQGLGNQPQHF. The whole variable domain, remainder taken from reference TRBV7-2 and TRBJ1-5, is GAGVSQSPSNKVTEKGKDVELRCDPISGHTALYWYRQSLGQGLEFLIYFQGNSAPDKSGLPSDRFSAERTGGSVSTLTIQRTQQEDSAVYLCASSRQGLGNQPQHFGDGTRLSIL.

The CDR3: CAISVTVGISRRGELFF. The CDR3 DNA reads as TGTGCCATCAGTGTTACAGTCGGGATTAGCCGTCGCGGGGAGCTGTTTTTT. The chain links TRBV10-3 to TRBJ2-2; D perhaps matches TRBD2 (5 bases). The CDR3 extends over 17 amino acids. The ends were cut back, 4 bases at V and 7 bases at J, with 22 bases in the middle. Germline V gene sequence: CDR1 ENHRY, CDR2 SYGVKD.